The 8 T cell receptor beta chains below come from one sample, sequenced in a study of identical twins. TCRdb re-called the 5' RACE reads through MiXCR, storing one row per CDR3 protein. This sample has 700,000 or so distinct CDR3 sequences; about 20% occur once, and the top ten carry 4% to 4.5%. This same sample was also part of a study on T cells expressing NK-cell markers.

Sequencing input: PBMCs. These receptors were taken from a woman aged 18-29 years in good health.

As concerns this clonotype: Possible read error: a much larger clone is one base away. The chain uses TRBV6-2 or TRBV6-3 and TRBJ2-4, with D tentatively TRBD2 (5 bases). The V end lost 6 bases, the J end lost 7 bases, and 34 bases lay between the germline ends. From germline, CDR1 is MNHEY and CDR2 SVGEGT. There are 20 residues in the CDR3. The CDR3: CASSRGSFATPDPKTNIQYF. The CDR3 DNA sequence: TGTGCCAGCAGCCGCGGGTCGTTCGCGACACCTGACCCCAAAACGAACATTCAGTACTTC.

J is TRBJ1-1 and V is TRBV6-4; D gene unclear. This CDR3 is 13 amino acids long. CDR1 and CDR2 (germline): MRHNA, SNTAGT. Trimming left V 4 bases short and J 0 bases short, with 6 bases between. CDR3 bases: TGTGCCAGCAGTGCGGGGATGAACACTGAAGCTTTCTTT. Amino acid sequence: CASSAGMNTEAFF.

The chain joins TRBV20-1 to TRBJ1-2, with 8 positions matching TRBD1. This CDR3 contains 13 residues. V was clipped by 4 bases and J by 7 bases; unmatched bases: 8. Germline CDR1 is DFQATT and CDR2 is SNEGSKA (reference sequence). The CDR3 region has the DNA TGCAGTGCTATCCTCCGGACAGGGAGTGGCTACACCTTC. This codes for CSAILRTGSGYTF.

This clonotype appeared a few times. A junction end diverges from the germline sequence, so it may reflect a read error. This sequence joins TRBV5-1 and TRBJ1-4, with D maybe TRBD1 (6 bases). The CDR3 is 16 amino acids. Germline CDR1 reads SGHRS; CDR2 reads YFSETQ. In DNA form, the CDR3 reads TGCGCCAGCAGCTCCAGGGGCGGGACACTAAATGGAAAACTGTTTTTT. This sequence encodes CASSSRGGTLNGKLFF.

This clonotype turned up a few times. The chain has TRBV20-1 and TRBJ1-2; D remains ambiguous. Per the germline V gene, CDR1 is DFQATT and CDR2 is SNEGSKA (reference sequence). This CDR3 has 12 residues. Trimming left V 4 bases short and J 2 bases short, with 8 bases between. The CDR3 loop is CSAIVPNYGYTF. CDR3 DNA: TGCAGTGCTATAGTACCGAACTATGGCTACACCTTC.

This clonotype was observed a handful of times. The chain employs TRBV6-5 and TRBJ2-5; D is possibly TRBD2 (6 bases). The germline gives CDR1 MNHEY, CDR2 SVGAGI. This CDR3 region has 15 residues. V lost 2 bases and J 1 base, leaving 11 bases between the germline ends. The CDR3 nucleotides read TGTGCCAGCAGTTACACTATAGCGGTCCAAGAGACCCAGTACTTC. Its translation is CASSYTIAVQETQYF.

This clonotype was observed a handful of times. This rearrangement joins TRBV29-1 to TRBJ2-7; D gene ambiguous. Germline-derived CDR1 and CDR2 are SQVTM and ANQGSEA. The CDR3 sequence is 12 residues long. CDR3 in DNA: TGCAGTGTCGGTAGGCAGTTCTACGAGCAGTACTTC. Protein sequence: CSVGRQFYEQYF.

This clonotype was observed a few times. J is TRBJ2-5 and V is TRBV4-1; 10 nucleotides align to TRBD2. From germline, CDR1 is MGHRA and CDR2 YSYEKL. CDR3 length: 16 amino acids. V dropped 0 bases and J dropped 5; count of bases not matched to a gene: 6. The CDR3 region has the DNA TGCGCCAGCAGCCAAGAAGCTAGCGGGGGTGAGGAGACCCAGTACTTC. Its translation is CASSQEASGGEETQYF.